These 21 T cell receptor beta chains originate from one sample sequenced in a study of CD8 T cells in Susac syndrome. Reverse transcription of roughly 0.5 to 1 ug RNA was carried out with random hexamers. TCRdb used MiXCR to reprocess the immunoSEQ multiplex PCR reads, holding one entry per CDR3 protein. Among around 170,000 distinct CDR3 sequences listed, 92% were seen once. What was sequenced was CD4+ T cells from PBMCs. Every receptor here comes from a human donor in good health.

V and J are TRBV6-1 and TRBJ1-2; D is possibly TRBD1 (5 bases). Trimming shortened V by 2 bases and J by 7 bases, and 11 bases separated the two germline ends. The CDR3 sequence is 13 residues long. Per germline, CDR1 MNHNS and CDR2 SASEGT. Here the CDR3 reads CASSEQGSGGYTF. In DNA form, the CDR3 reads TGTGCCAGCAGTGAACAGGGCTCAGGTGGCTACACCTTC.

This sequence joins TRBV19 and TRBJ2-3; TRBD2 is a possible D gene (6 bases). Trimming removed 3 bases from V and 0 bases from J, with 13 bases in between. CDR3 size: 16 residues. From germline, CDR1 is LNHDA and CDR2 SQIVND (reference sequence). CDR3 region: CASSIIQGGSTDTQYF. For the CDR3, the DNA is TGTGCCAGTAGTATCATCCAGGGAGGAAGCACAGATACGCAGTATTTT.

The genes are TRBV5-4 and TRBJ2-3, with D perhaps matching TRBD2 (5 bases). The CDR3 is made up of 15 amino acids. V was pared by 0 bases and J by 2 bases, with 10 bases between. Germline V gene sequence: CDR1 SGHNT, CDR2 YYREEE (reference sequence). The CDR3 region has the DNA TGTGCCAGCAGCTTGGGAGGGCCGCTCACAGATACGCAGTATTTT. Protein sequence: CASSLGGPLTDTQYF.

J is TRBJ2-2 and V is TRBV3-1; no definite D call. This CDR3 is 13 amino acids long. The germline V gene encodes CDR1 LGHDT and CDR2 YNNKEL (reference sequence). V was shortened by 4 bases and J by 6 bases, with 9 bases between the two germline ends. CDR3 protein: CASSPLPPGELFF. The DNA of the CDR3 is TGTGCCAGCAGCCCGCTTCCCCCCGGGGAGCTGTTTTTT.

This clonotype showed up just once. CDR3 amino acids: CASSFLGAGTEAFF. The CDR3 nucleotides read TGTGCCAGCAGCTTTCTCGGAGCGGGGACTGAAGCTTTCTTT. V is TRBV7-2 and J is TRBJ1-1, with D unresolved. Germline V CDR1 and CDR2: SGHTA, FQGNSA. Trimming left V 3 bases short and J 5 bases short, with 13 bases between. This CDR3 is built from 14 residues.

This rearrangement joins TRBV19 to TRBJ1-1, with TRBD1 as a possible D gene (5 bases). The CDR3 runs 13 residues. Germline V gene lookup returns CDR1 LNHDA and CDR2 SQIVND (reference sequence). Trimming removed 4 bases at V and 6 bases at J, with 12 bases between. CDR3 sequence (DNA): TGTGCCAGTAGTAGTAAAACGGGGCCTGAAGCTTTCTTT. Translating gives CASSSKTGPEAFF.

This clonotype was recorded once. This chain uses TRBV5-4 with TRBJ2-5, with 9 bases matching TRBD1. The germline gives CDR1 SGHNT, CDR2 YYREEE (reference sequence). CDR3 length: 16 amino acids. V lost 4 bases to trimming and J lost 7 bases; unmatched junction nucleotides: 14. In nucleotides, the CDR3 is TGTGCCAGCAGCCATTCCCGGGACAGGGACGAAGGGACCCAGTACTTC. The encoded protein is CASSHSRDRDEGTQYF.

The CDR3 here is CASRSPGRGGRETQYF. CDR3 coding DNA: TGTGCCAGCAGAAGCCCCGGGAGGGGGGGAAGAGAGACCCAGTACTTC. This chain joins TRBV6-2 or TRBV6-3 and TRBJ2-5, with TRBD2 identical over 8 bases. The ends lost 6 bases at V and 4 bases at J; junction bases unmatched: 13. Germline CDR1 MNHEY, CDR2 SVGEGT. The CDR3 spans 16 residues.

V is TRBV7-9 and J is TRBJ2-1; 15 bases fit TRBD2. The V gene end was trimmed by 6 bases and the J gene end by 7 bases; junction bases not matched to a gene: 7. The CDR3 runs to 16 residues. Germline CDR1 is SEHNR and CDR2 is FQNEAQ (reference sequence). CDR3 region: CASRGLAGGWWNEQFF. As DNA, the CDR3 is TGTGCCAGCAGGGGACTAGCGGGGGGATGGTGGAATGAGCAGTTCTTC.

This chain links TRBV28 with TRBJ2-1; 8 nucleotides agree with TRBD2. The CDR3 length is 18 residues. The trim removed 3 bases at V and 4 bases at J, leaving 14 bases unmatched. Germline-derived CDR1 and CDR2 are MDHEN and SYDVKM. CDR3 DNA sequence: TGTGCCAGCAGTTTGGCCCGGGGGGGCCCGAGGGGATACAATGAGCAGTTCTTC. This codes for CASSLARGGPRGYNEQFF.

This chain uses TRBV7-3 with TRBJ2-2; 8 nucleotides align to TRBD2. This CDR3 region has 16 residues. The germline V gene has CDR1 SGHTA and CDR2 FQGTGA. J gave up 2 bases and V 2 bases, and 4 bases lay outside the gene matches. The CDR3 reads CASSLGLAGNTGELFF. In nucleotides, the CDR3 is TGTGCCAGCAGCTTAGGCCTAGCGGGTAACACCGGGGAGCTGTTTTTT.

The chain couples TRBV24-1 to TRBJ1-5; possible D gene TRBD1, 6 bases. The V and J ends lost 7 bases and 5 bases respectively, with 14 bases between them. CDR3 length: 14 amino acids. Germline CDR1 reads KGHDR; CDR2 reads SFDVKD. CDR3 region: CATRDSSQDQPQHF. The CDR3, as DNA: TGTGCCACCAGGGACAGCTCTCAGGATCAGCCCCAGCATTTT.

V and J are TRBV5-1 and TRBJ2-1; D is ambiguous. V lost 2 bases and J lost 2, with 11 bases in between. This CDR3 spans 15 amino acids. The germline CDR1 and CDR2 sequences are SGHRS and YFSETQ. In DNA form, the CDR3 reads TGCGCCAGCAGCTTTCAAGGGCCCCCCTACAATGAGCAGTTCTTC. Translated: CASSFQGPPYNEQFF.

This chain uses TRBV29-1 with TRBJ1-1; 7 nucleotides line up with TRBD1. There are 15 residues in the CDR3. Germline V gives CDR1 SQVTM, CDR2 ANQGSEA. V gave up 0 bases and J gave up 1 base; unmatched junction bases: 5. The CDR3 nucleotides are TGCAGCGTTGAAGACCCGGGACAGAAGAACACTGAAGCTTTCTTT. This encodes CSVEDPGQKNTEAFF.

The V call is TRBV28, the J call TRBJ1-5; 7 bases map to TRBD1. The CDR3 spans 13 residues. Germline CDR1 is MDHEN and CDR2 is SYDVKM. The V segment lost 6 bases and the J segment 6 bases; nucleotides outside the gene matches: 5. The CDR3 DNA reads TGTGCCAGCAGCTGGACAGGCTTTCAGCCCCAGCATTTT. Translation: CASSWTGFQPQHF.

The chain uses TRBV5-1 and TRBJ2-2, with TRBD2 as a possible D gene (6 bases). CDR1 is SGHRS and CDR2 is YFSETQ in the germline V gene. CDR3 length: 16 amino acids. V gave up 5 bases and J gave up 4 bases, with 18 bases separating them. The CDR3 DNA reads TGCGCCAGCAGTCCGCCTGGCGGCGGGATCACCGGGGAGCTGTTTTTT. It codes for CASSPPGGGITGELFF.

CDR3 nucleotides: TGTGCCAGCAGCTTGGATGGCACAGGGAATTCACCCCTCCACTTT. Its translation: CASSLDGTGNSPLHF. J is TRBJ1-6 and V is TRBV5-4, with D possibly matching TRBD1 (6 bases). This CDR3 contains 15 residues. V gave up 0 bases and J gave up 7 bases, with 11 bases separating them. CDR1 is SGHNT, CDR2 YYREEE, per germline (reference sequence).

This chain connects TRBV6-5 to TRBJ1-4; D unclear. V lost 3 bases to trimming and J lost 8 bases, with 4 bases between them. The CDR3 contains 11 residues. Germline CDR1 MNHEY, CDR2 SVGAGI. The CDR3 sequence: CASSYREKLFF. CDR3 bases: TGTGCCAGCAGTTATCGCGAAAAACTGTTTTTT.

This clonotype appeared once. The chain uses TRBV4-3 and TRBJ2-7, with TRBD2 as a possible D gene (6 bases). The CDR3 totals 14 residues. V was shortened by 0 bases and J by 4 bases, with 10 bases between the two germline ends. Germline V gives CDR1 LGHNA, CDR2 YSLEER. CDR3 nucleotide sequence: TGCGCCAGCAGCCAAGAGGTACGGGGGTACGAGCAGTACTTC. Encoded protein: CASSQEVRGYEQYF.

The chain carries TRBV7-3 and TRBJ2-3; D call uncertain. The ends were cut back, 5 bases at V and 4 bases at J, with 16 bases in the middle. The CDR3 runs 15 residues. The V gene's germline CDR1 is SGHTA and CDR2 FQGTGA. CDR3 region: CASSTRKGQADTQYF. In DNA form, the CDR3 reads TGTGCCAGCAGCACACGCAAGGGCCAAGCAGATACGCAGTATTTT.

The chain links TRBV12-3 or TRBV12-4 to TRBJ2-7, with 10 nucleotides matching TRBD2. The CDR3 has 16 residues. The V segment lost 1 base and the J segment 0 bases; nucleotides outside the gene matches: 3. CDR3 sequence (DNA): TGTGCCAGCAGTTTAGGGCTAGCGGGGGTCTCCTACGAGCAGTACTTC. Translation gives CASSLGLAGVSYEQYF.